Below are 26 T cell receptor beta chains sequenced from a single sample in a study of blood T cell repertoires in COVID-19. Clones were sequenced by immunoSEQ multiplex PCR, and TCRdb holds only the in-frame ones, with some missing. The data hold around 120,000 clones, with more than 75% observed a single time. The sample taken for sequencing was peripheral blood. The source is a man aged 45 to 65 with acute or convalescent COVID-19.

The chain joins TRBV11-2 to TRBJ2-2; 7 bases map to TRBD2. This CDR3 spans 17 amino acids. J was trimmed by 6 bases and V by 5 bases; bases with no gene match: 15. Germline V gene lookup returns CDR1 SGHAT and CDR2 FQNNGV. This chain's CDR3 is CASSPLGGGVESGELFF. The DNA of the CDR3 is TGTGCCAGCAGCCCCCTGGGGGGGGGAGTTGAGTCCGGGGAGCTGTTTTTT. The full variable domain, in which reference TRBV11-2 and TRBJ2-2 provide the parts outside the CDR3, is EAGVAQSPRYKIIEKRQSVAFWCNPISGHATLYWYQQILGQGPKLLIQFQNNGVVDDSQLPKDRFSAERLKGVDSTLKIQPAKLEDSAVYLCASSPLGGGVESGELFFGEGSRLTVL.

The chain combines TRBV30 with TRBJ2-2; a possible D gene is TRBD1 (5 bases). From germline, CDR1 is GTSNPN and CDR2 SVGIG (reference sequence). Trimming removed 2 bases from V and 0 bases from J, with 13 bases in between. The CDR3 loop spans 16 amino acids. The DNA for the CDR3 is TGTGCCTGGAGTAAAGGCCAGGGTCCGAACACCGGGGAGCTGTTTTTT. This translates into CAWSKGQGPNTGELFF. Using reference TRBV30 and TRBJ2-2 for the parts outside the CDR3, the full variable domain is SQTIHQWPATLVQPVGSPLSLECTVEGTSNPNLYWYRQAAGRGLQLLFYSVGIGQISSEVPQNLSASRPQDRQFILSSKKLLLSDSGFYLCAWSKGQGPNTGELFFGEGSRLTVL.

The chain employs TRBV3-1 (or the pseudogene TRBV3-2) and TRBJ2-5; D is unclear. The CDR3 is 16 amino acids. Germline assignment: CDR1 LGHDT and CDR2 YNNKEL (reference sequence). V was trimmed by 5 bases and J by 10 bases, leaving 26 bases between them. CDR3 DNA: TGTGCCAGCAGCGACTCAGTAAAGTGGCGTACCGATGGCCAGTACTTC. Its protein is CASSDSVKWRTDGQYF.

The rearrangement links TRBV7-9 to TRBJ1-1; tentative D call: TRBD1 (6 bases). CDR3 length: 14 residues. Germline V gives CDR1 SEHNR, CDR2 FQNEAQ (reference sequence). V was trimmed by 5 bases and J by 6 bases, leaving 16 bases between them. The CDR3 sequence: CASSLRGQYPEAFF. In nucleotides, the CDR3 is TGTGCCAGCAGCCTCCGCGGACAGTACCCTGAAGCTTTCTTT. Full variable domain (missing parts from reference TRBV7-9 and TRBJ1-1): DTGVSQNPRHKITKRGQNVTFRCDPISEHNRLYWYRQTLGQGPEFLTYFQNEAQLEKSRLLSDRFSAERPKGSFSTLEIQRTEQGDSAMYLCASSLRGQYPEAFFGQGTRLTVV.

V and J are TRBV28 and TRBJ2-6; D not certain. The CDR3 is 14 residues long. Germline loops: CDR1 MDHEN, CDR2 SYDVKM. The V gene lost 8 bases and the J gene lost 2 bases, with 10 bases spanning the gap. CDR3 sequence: CASRPRTGANVLTF. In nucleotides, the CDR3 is TGTGCCAGCCGCCCGAGGACTGGGGCCAACGTCCTGACTTTC.

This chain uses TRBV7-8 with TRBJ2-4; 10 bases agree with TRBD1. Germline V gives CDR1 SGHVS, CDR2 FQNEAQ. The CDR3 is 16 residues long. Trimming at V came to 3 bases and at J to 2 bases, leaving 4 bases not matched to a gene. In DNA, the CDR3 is TGTGCCAGCAGCTTGACAGGGGGCGCGACCAAAAACATTCAGTACTTC. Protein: CASSLTGGATKNIQYF.

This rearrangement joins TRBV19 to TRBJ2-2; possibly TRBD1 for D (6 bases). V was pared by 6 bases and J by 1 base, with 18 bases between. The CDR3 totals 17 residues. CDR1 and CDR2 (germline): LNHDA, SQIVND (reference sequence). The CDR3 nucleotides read TGTGCCAGTAGGGTAAGGGAACCGGGACAGAACACCGGGGAGCTGTTTTTT. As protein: CASRVREPGQNTGELFF.

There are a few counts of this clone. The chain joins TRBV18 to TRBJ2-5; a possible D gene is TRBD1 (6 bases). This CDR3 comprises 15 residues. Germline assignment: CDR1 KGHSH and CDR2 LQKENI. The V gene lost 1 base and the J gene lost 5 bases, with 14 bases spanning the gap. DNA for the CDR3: TGTGCCAGCTCACCACGGTCAGGGGCCGGGGAGACCCAGTACTTC. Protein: CASSPRSGAGETQYF. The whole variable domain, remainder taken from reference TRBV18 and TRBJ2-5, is NAGVMQNPRHLVRRRGQEARLRCSPMKGHSHVYWYRQLPEEGLKFMVYLQKENIIDESGMPKERFSAEFPKEGPSILRIQQVVRGDSAAYFCASSPRSGAGETQYFGPGTRLLVL.

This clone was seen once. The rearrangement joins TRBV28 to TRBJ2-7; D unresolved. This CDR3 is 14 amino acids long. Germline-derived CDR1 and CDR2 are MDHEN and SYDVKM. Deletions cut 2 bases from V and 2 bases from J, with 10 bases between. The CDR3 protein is CASSLPGLAYEQYF. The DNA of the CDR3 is TGTGCCAGCAGTTTACCAGGTTTAGCCTACGAGCAGTACTTC.

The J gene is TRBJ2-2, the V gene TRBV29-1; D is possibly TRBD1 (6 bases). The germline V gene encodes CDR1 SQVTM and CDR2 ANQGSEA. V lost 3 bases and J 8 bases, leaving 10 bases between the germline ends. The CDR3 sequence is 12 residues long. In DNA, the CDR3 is TGCAGCGTTGAGCAGACAGGAGGGGAGCTGTTTTTT. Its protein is CSVEQTGGELFF.

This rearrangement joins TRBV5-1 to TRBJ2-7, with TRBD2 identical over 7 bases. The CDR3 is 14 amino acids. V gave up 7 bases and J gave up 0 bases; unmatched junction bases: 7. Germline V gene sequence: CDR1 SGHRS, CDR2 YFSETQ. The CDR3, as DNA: TGCGCCAGCCAGGCGGGGGACTACTCCTACGAGCAGTACTTC. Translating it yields CASQAGDYSYEQYF.

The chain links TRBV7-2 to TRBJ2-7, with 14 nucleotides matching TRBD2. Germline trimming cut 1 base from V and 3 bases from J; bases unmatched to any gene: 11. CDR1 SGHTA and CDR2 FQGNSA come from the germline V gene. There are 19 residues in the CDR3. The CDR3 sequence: CASSLGGGLAGEKSYEQYF. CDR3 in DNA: TGTGCCAGCAGCTTAGGAGGGGGACTAGCGGGAGAAAAGAGCTACGAGCAGTACTTC.

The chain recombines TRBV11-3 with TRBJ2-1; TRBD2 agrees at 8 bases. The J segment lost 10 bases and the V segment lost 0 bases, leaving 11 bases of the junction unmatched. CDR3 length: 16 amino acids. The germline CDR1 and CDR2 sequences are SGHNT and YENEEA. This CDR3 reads CASSLDPAGGLKEQFF. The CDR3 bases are TGTGCCAGCAGCTTAGATCCCGCGGGAGGACTCAAAGAGCAGTTCTTC.

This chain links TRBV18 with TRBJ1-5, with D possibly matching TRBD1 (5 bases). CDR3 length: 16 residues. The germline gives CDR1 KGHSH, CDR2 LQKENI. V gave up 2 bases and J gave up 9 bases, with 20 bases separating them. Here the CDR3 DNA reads TGTGCCAGCTCACCATTACGGGGGGTGGCCGGATCGCCCCAGCATTTT. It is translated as CASSPLRGVAGSPQHF. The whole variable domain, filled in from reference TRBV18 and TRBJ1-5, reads NAGVMQNPRHLVRRRGQEARLRCSPMKGHSHVYWYRQLPEEGLKFMVYLQKENIIDESGMPKERFSAEFPKEGPSILRIQQVVRGDSAAYFCASSPLRGVAGSPQHFGDGTRLSIL.

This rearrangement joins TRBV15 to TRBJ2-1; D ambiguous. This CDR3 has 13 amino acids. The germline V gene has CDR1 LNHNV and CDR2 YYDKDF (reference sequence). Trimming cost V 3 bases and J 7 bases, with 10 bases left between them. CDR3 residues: CATSRAERNEQFF. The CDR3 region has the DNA TGTGCCACCAGCAGGGCGGAGAGAAATGAGCAGTTCTTC.

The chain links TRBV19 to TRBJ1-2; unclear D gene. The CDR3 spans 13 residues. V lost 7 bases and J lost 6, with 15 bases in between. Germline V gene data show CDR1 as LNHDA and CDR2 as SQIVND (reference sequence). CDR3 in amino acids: CASTYWGEDGYTF. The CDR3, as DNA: TGTGCCAGTACCTATTGGGGAGAGGATGGCTACACCTTC.

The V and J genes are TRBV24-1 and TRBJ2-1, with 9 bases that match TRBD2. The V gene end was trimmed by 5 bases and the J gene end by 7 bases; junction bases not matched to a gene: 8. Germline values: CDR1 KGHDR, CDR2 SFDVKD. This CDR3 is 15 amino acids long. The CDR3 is CATSVLGLAKNEQFF. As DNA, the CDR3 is TGTGCCACCAGTGTCTTAGGACTAGCGAAAAATGAGCAGTTCTTC.

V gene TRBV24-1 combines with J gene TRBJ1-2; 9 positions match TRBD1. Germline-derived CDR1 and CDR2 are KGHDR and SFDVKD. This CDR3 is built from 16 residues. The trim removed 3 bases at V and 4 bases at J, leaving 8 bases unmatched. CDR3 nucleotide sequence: TGTGCCACCAGTGATCGTCCCGGGACAGGGTTCTATGGCTACACCTTC. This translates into CATSDRPGTGFYGYTF.

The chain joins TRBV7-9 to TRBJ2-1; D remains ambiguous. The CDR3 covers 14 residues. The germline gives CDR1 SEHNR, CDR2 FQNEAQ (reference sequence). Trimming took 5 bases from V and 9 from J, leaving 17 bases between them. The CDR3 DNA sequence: TGTGCCAGCAGCGAAAGCGCCCGACGGAGTGAGCAGTTCTTC. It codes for CASSESARRSEQFF. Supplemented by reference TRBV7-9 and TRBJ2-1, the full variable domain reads DTGVSQNPRHKITKRGQNVTFRCDPISEHNRLYWYRQTLGQGPEFLTYFQNEAQLEKSRLLSDRFSAERPKGSFSTLEIQRTEQGDSAMYLCASSESARRSEQFFGPGTRLTVL.

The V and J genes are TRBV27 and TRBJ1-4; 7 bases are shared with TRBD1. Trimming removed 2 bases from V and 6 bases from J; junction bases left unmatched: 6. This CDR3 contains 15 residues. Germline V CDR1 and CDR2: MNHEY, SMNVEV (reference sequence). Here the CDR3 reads CASSLRYGTDEKLFF. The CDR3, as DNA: TGTGCCAGCAGTTTAAGGTACGGGACAGATGAAAAACTGTTTTTT.

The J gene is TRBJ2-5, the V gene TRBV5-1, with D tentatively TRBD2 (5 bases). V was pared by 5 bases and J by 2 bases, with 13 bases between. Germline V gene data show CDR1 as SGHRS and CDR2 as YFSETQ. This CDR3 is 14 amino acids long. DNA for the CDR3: TGCGCCAGCAGACCCCCGGGGTCTCAAGAGACCCAGTACTTC. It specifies CASRPPGSQETQYF.

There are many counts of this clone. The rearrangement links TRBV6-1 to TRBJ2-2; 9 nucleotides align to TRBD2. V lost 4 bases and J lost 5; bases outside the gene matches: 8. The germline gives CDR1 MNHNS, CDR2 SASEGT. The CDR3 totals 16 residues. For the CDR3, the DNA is TGTGCCAGCAGTGGGTTAGCGGGAGTAGGGACCGGGGAGCTGTTTTTT. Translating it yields CASSGLAGVGTGELFF.

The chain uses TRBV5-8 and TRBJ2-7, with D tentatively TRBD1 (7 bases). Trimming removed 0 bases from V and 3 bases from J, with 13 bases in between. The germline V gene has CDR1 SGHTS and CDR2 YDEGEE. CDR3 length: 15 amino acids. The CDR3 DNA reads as TGTGCCAGCAGCTTGGCGGTCAGGGGGGACTACGAGCAGTACTTC. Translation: CASSLAVRGDYEQYF.

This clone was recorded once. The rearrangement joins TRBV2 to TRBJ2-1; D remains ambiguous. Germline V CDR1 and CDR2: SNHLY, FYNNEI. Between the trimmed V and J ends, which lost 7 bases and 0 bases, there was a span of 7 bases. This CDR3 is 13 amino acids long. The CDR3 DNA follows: TGTGCCAGCATCGATAGCTCCTACAATGAGCAGTTCTTC. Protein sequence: CASIDSSYNEQFF.

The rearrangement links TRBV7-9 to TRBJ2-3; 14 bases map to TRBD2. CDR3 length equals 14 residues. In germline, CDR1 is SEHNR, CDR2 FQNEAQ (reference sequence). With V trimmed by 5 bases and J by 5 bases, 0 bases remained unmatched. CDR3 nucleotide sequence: TGTGCCAGCAGCGGACTAGCGGGAGGAGATACGCAGTATTTT. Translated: CASSGLAGGDTQYF.

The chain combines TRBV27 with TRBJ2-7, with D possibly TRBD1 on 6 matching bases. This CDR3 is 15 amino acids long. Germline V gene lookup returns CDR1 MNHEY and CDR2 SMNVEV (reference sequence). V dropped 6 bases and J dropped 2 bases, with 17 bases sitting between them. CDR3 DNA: TGTGCCAGCAGGCTACCGGGACACCCAACCTACGAGCAGTACTTC. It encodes CASRLPGHPTYEQYF.